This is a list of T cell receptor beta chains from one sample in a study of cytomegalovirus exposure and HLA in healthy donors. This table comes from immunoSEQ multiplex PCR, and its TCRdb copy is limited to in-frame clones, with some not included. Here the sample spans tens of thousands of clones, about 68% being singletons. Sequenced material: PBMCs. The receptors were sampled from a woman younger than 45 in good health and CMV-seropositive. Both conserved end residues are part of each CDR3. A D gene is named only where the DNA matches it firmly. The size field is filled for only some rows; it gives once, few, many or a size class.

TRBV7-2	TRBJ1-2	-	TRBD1	TGTGCCAGCAGTAGGACCGGGACAGGGAGGGGGCCCAACTATGGCTACACCTTC	CASSRTGTGRGPNYGYTF
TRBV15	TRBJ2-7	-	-	TGTGCCACCAGCCGCGGGGGCACCTACGAGCAGTACTTC	CATSRGGTYEQYF
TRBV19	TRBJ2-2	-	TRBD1	TGTGCCAGTAGTAAGATCGGGACAGGGGGCACCGGGGAGCTGTTTTTT	CASSKIGTGGTGELFF
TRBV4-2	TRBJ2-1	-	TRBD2	TGTGCCAGCAGCGAGACTAGCGGGAGGGCCATTGAGCAGTTCTTC	CASSETSGRAIEQFF
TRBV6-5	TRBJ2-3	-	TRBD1	TGTGCCAGCAGTTACGGACAGGGCGGCACAGATACGCAGTATTTT	CASSYGQGGTDTQYF
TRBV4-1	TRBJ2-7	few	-	TGCGCCAGCAGCCCCTCAGGGGGGAGGACACCCTACGAGCAGTACTTC	CASSPSGGRTPYEQYF
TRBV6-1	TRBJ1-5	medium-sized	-	TGTGCCAGCAGTTATTATAGCAATCAGCCCCAGCATTTT	CASSYYSNQPQHF
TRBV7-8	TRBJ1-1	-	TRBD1	TGTGCCAGCAGCGCGGACAGGGGGACTGAAGCTTTCTTT	CASSADRGTEAFF
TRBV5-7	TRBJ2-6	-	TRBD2	TGTGCCAGCAGCTATGAAGGGGGACTAGAGTCCTCTGGGGCCAACGTCCTGACTTTC	CASSYEGGLESSGANVLTF
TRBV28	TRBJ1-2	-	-	TGTGCCAGCAGTTCGACAGGAGACCCAAACTATGGCTACACCTTC	CASSSTGDPNYGYTF
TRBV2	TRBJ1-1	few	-	TGTGCCAGCAGTGAACAGGGGCCAAGCACTGAAGCTTTCTTT	CASSEQGPSTEAFF
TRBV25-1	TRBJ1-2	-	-	TGTGCCAGCAGTGAATCAGGAAACCCCTATGGCTACACCTTC	CASSESGNPYGYTF
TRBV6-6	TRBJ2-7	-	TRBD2	TGTGCCACCCGGACTAGCGGAAGCTCCTACGAGCAGTACTTC	CATRTSGSSYEQYF
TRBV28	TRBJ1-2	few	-	TGTGCCAGCAGCCGACCCGGGACAACCTCTAACTATGGCTACACCTTC	CASSRPGTTSNYGYTF